Listed below are T cell receptor beta chains from one sample, sequenced in a study of blood T cell repertoires in COVID-19. Repertoires were generated with immunoSEQ multiplex PCR, while TCRdb's copy carries only in-frame clones and drops some. Of around 200,000 clones in the sample, about 86% were seen once. The specimen was peripheral blood. Every receptor here comes from a woman aged 18-30 years who had recovered from COVID-19. The CDR3 runs from the conserved cysteine through the conserved F or W. Fields, in order: CDR3 protein, CDR3 DNA, V gene, D gene, J gene, clone size. The D gene is left open where the match is weak. Where a row states a size, it is once, few, many or the class of an expanded clone; other rows omit it.

CDR3 protein: CASSQIAGGYTDTQYF
CDR3 DNA: TGTGCCAGCAGCCAGATAGCGGGAGGGTACACAGATACGCAGTATTTT
V gene: TRBV7-2
D gene: TRBD2
J gene: TRBJ2-3
clone size: few

CDR3 protein: CASSPDRRPETQYF
CDR3 DNA: TGTGCCAGCAGCCCAGACAGGAGGCCAGAGACCCAGTACTTC
V gene: TRBV7-2
D gene: -
J gene: TRBJ2-5
clone size: -

CDR3 protein: CAHATGANINLNTEAFF
CDR3 DNA: TGTGCCCACGCGACAGGGGCCAATATTAACCTGAACACTGAAGCTTTCTTT
V gene: TRBV2
D gene: TRBD1
J gene: TRBJ1-1
clone size: -

CDR3 protein: CASSQLTGNYGYTF
CDR3 DNA: TGTGCCAGCAGCCAACTGACAGGGAACTATGGCTACACCTTC
V gene: TRBV3-1/TRBV3-2
D gene: TRBD1
J gene: TRBJ1-2
clone size: -

CDR3 protein: CSAREHREQYF
CDR3 DNA: TGCAGTGCTAGGGAGCATCGCGAGCAGTACTTC
V gene: TRBV20-1
D gene: -
J gene: TRBJ2-7
clone size: -

CDR3 protein: CASETDSGNTIYF
CDR3 DNA: TGTGCCAGCGAAACAGACTCTGGAAACACCATATATTTT
V gene: TRBV6-5
D gene: -
J gene: TRBJ1-3
clone size: -

CDR3 protein: CASSITSRGETQYF
CDR3 DNA: TGTGCCAGTAGTATTACTTCAAGGGGGGAGACCCAGTACTTC
V gene: TRBV19
D gene: -
J gene: TRBJ2-5
clone size: -

CDR3 protein: CSVEDRVATITDTQYF
CDR3 DNA: TGCAGCGTTGAAGATCGGGTAGCGACAATCACAGATACGCAGTATTTT
V gene: TRBV29-1
D gene: -
J gene: TRBJ2-3
clone size: -

CDR3 protein: CSCRDRGRRDTQYF
CDR3 DNA: TGCAGCTGCCGGGACAGGGGGCGCAGAGATACGCAGTATTTT
V gene: TRBV29-1
D gene: TRBD1
J gene: TRBJ2-3
clone size: -

CDR3 protein: CASSSGSNDEQFF
CDR3 DNA: TGTGCCAGCAGTAGCGGGAGCAACGATGAGCAGTTCTTC
V gene: TRBV27
D gene: TRBD2
J gene: TRBJ2-1
clone size: once

CDR3 protein: CASGPRGQGTYEQYF
CDR3 DNA: TGTGCCAGCGGTCCCCGGGGACAGGGGACCTACGAGCAGTACTTC
V gene: TRBV28
D gene: TRBD1
J gene: TRBJ2-7
clone size: -